The next 16 T cell receptor beta chains were all read from a single sample in a study of cytomegalovirus exposure and HLA in healthy donors. The PCR used 60 Vbeta and 13 Jbeta primers. Data came from immunoSEQ multiplex PCR; TCRdb stores just in-frame clones and leaves some out. This table has some 150,000 clones, roughly 80% appearing once. The sequenced material came from PBMCs. All receptors derive from a man aged 25-40 years in good health and CMV-seropositive.

This sequence joins TRBV2 and TRBJ2-7; the match to TRBD1 covers 9 bases. This CDR3 comprises 14 residues. Germline values: CDR1 SNHLY, CDR2 FYNNEI. Trimming cost V 4 bases and J 2 bases; bases outside gene matches: 3. The CDR3 reads CASSVRQGAYEQYF. The CDR3 DNA sequence: TGTGCCAGCAGTGTGCGACAGGGGGCCTACGAGCAGTACTTC.

The chain links TRBV25-1 to TRBJ2-1, with 15 bases aligning to TRBD2. The CDR3 spans 16 residues. V gave up 4 bases and J gave up 8 bases; unmatched junction bases: 6. CDR1 and CDR2 (germline): MGHDK, SYGVNS. The CDR3 bases are TGTGCCAGCAGTGGGGGGGGACTAGCGGGAGGTGATGAGCAGTTCTTC. This translates into CASSGGGLAGGDEQFF.

V usage is TRBV15 and J usage is TRBJ2-7, with TRBD1 matching 10 bases. The CDR3 totals 13 residues. Looked up from germline, CDR1 is LNHNV and CDR2 is YYDKDF (reference sequence). V gave up 9 bases and J gave up 3 bases; unmatched junction bases: 5. CDR3: CATGQGMSYEQYF. The CDR3 nucleotides are TGTGCCACGGGACAGGGGATGAGCTACGAGCAGTACTTC. Supplemented by reference TRBV15 and TRBJ2-7, the full variable domain reads DAMVIQNPRYQVTQFGKPVTLSCSQTLNHNVMYWYQQKSSQAPKLLFHYYDKDFNNEADTPDNFQSRRPNTSFCFLDIRSPGLGDTAMYLCATGQGMSYEQYFGPGTRLTVT.

The rearrangement uses TRBV15 and TRBJ1-6; D ambiguous. Looked up from germline, CDR1 is LNHNV and CDR2 is YYDKDF (reference sequence). This CDR3 is 14 amino acids long. V was shortened by 1 base and J by 11 bases, with 12 bases between the two germline ends. The CDR3 sequence is CATSRGDREAPLHF. The CDR3 region has the DNA TGTGCCACCAGCAGAGGGGATCGGGAGGCACCCCTCCACTTT.

The chain recombines TRBV6-5 with TRBJ1-1; 7 nucleotides line up with TRBD1. CDR1 MNHEY and CDR2 SVGAGI come from the germline V gene. J gave up 3 bases and V 2 bases, and 9 bases lay outside the gene matches. The CDR3 sequence is 16 residues long. This chain's CDR3 is CASSYDPDRADTEAFF. The CDR3, as DNA: TGTGCCAGCAGTTACGACCCAGACAGGGCGGACACTGAAGCTTTCTTT.

The CDR3 protein is CASSDGGGGTDTQYF. The CDR3 region has the DNA TGTGCCAGCAGTGACGGCGGGGGGGGCACAGATACGCAGTATTTT. The chain couples TRBV2 to TRBJ2-3; the match to TRBD2 covers 9 bases. V lost 3 bases to trimming and J lost 1 base; unmatched junction nucleotides: 2. The CDR3 length is 15 residues. Looked up from germline, CDR1 is SNHLY and CDR2 is FYNNEI.

The chain carries TRBV5-1 and TRBJ2-5; 12 positions agree with TRBD1. This CDR3 region has 15 residues. V was pared by 4 bases and J by 5 bases, with 6 bases of the junction left unmatched. CDR1 is SGHRS, CDR2 YFSETQ, per germline. The CDR3 reads CASSPGTGGMETQYF. The CDR3 DNA reads TGCGCCAGCAGCCCTGGGACAGGGGGCATGGAGACCCAGTACTTC.

The gene calls are TRBV19 and TRBJ1-1; TRBD1 matches at 7 bases. The V gene's germline CDR1 is LNHDA and CDR2 SQIVND (reference sequence). With 1 base clipped from V and 4 bases from J, the junction kept 3 bases outside the gene matches. The CDR3 is 14 amino acids. CDR3 loop: CASSIGQGPTEAFF. The CDR3 DNA follows: TGTGCCAGTAGTATAGGACAGGGCCCCACTGAAGCTTTCTTT.

The genes are TRBV7-8 and TRBJ1-5; tentatively, D is TRBD1 (5 bases). Germline V CDR1 and CDR2: SGHVS, FQNEAQ. Trimming took off 5 bases at V and 0 bases at J, with 14 bases between the two ends. This CDR3 is built from 16 residues. Written as DNA, the CDR3 is TGTGCCAGCAGCCTTGACAGAGGATATAGCAATCAGCCCCAGCATTTT. It encodes CASSLDRGYSNQPQHF.

The chain is built from TRBV28 and TRBJ2-3, with TRBD1 matching over 8 bases. Germline loops: CDR1 MDHEN, CDR2 SYDVKM. The V segment lost 5 bases and the J segment 5 bases; nucleotides outside the gene matches: 18. The CDR3 sequence is 18 residues long. The CDR3 DNA reads as TGTGCCAGCAGTCCCATAGCACAGACAGGGGACGATCAAGATACGCAGTATTTT. It specifies CASSPIAQTGDDQDTQYF.

The genes are TRBV28 and TRBJ2-7; 8 bases map to TRBD1. V was pared by 3 bases and J by 1 base, with 5 bases of the junction left unmatched. This CDR3 is 15 amino acids long. Germline CDR1 MDHEN, CDR2 SYDVKM. The CDR3 DNA reads as TGTGCCAGCAGTTTTCTTGACAGGGGTTCCTACGAGCAGTACTTC. Amino acids: CASSFLDRGSYEQYF. Supplemented by reference TRBV28 and TRBJ2-7, the full variable domain reads DVKVTQSSRYLVKRTGEKVFLECVQDMDHENMFWYRQDPGLGLRLIYFSYDVKMKEKGDIPEGYSVSREKKERFSLILESASTNQTSMYLCASSFLDRGSYEQYFGPGTRLTVT.

The chain combines TRBV4-1 with TRBJ2-7; no reliable D call. The germline V gene encodes CDR1 MGHRA and CDR2 YSYEKL. V was cut by 1 base and J by 0 bases, with 10 bases left in between. This CDR3 is built from 15 residues. CDR3 coding DNA: TGCGCCAGCAGCCAAGTTTTCCCGAGCTCCTACGAGCAGTACTTC. Translation gives CASSQVFPSSYEQYF.

The chain is built from TRBV2 and TRBJ2-2, with TRBD1 as a possible D gene (6 bases). Germline V gene lookup returns CDR1 SNHLY and CDR2 FYNNEI. The CDR3 totals 17 residues. V shed 2 bases and J shed 5 bases, with 18 bases lying between them. CDR3 region: CASSELLRGWETGELFF. CDR3 sequence (DNA): TGTGCCAGCAGTGAACTACTGAGGGGGTGGGAGACCGGGGAGCTGTTTTTT.

This clone appeared once. The rearrangement uses TRBV7-9 and TRBJ2-2; TRBD2 aligns across 10 bases. Germline CDR1 reads SEHNR; CDR2 reads FQNEAQ (reference sequence). CDR3 size: 15 residues. The J segment lost 6 bases and the V segment lost 6 bases, leaving 7 bases of the junction unmatched. CDR3 region: CASREEREGSGELFF. The CDR3 DNA reads as TGTGCCAGCAGGGAGGAGCGGGAGGGCTCCGGGGAGCTGTTTTTT. Full variable domain (rest looked up from reference TRBV7-9 and TRBJ2-2): DTGVSQNPRHKITKRGQNVTFRCDPISEHNRLYWYRQTLGQGPEFLTYFQNEAQLEKSRLLSDRFSAERPKGSFSTLEIQRTEQGDSAMYLCASREEREGSGELFFGEGSRLTVL.

The V gene is TRBV11-2, the J gene TRBJ2-6; a possible D gene is TRBD1 (6 bases). The V end was cut by 3 bases, the J end by 4 bases, with 16 bases between. CDR3 length: 17 residues. Germline CDR1 is SGHAT and CDR2 is FQNNGV. The CDR3: CASSFQSGVVGANVLTF. CDR3 in DNA: TGTGCCAGCAGCTTTCAATCAGGGGTAGTGGGGGCCAACGTCCTGACTTTC.

The J gene is TRBJ1-6, the V gene TRBV11-2, with D possibly matching TRBD1 (5 bases). The CDR3 totals 15 residues. Trimming took 0 bases from V and 8 from J, leaving 11 bases between them. Germline CDR1 reads SGHAT; CDR2 reads FQNNGV. The CDR3 protein is CASSLDRTQHSPLHF. The CDR3 DNA is TGTGCCAGCAGCTTAGATCGGACACAGCATTCACCCCTCCACTTT.